The next 13 T cell receptor beta chains were all read from a single sample in a study of blood T cell repertoires in COVID-19. The table came from immunoSEQ multiplex PCR; TCRdb's copy has only in-frame clones and leaves some out. The sample holds approximately 210,000 clones, around 88% seen once. Sequenced sample: PBMCs or T cells enriched from blood (not recorded which). These receptors all stem from a woman aged 50 to 60 with acute COVID-19.

The chain carries TRBV18 and TRBJ2-1, with D perhaps TRBD2 (5 bases). The germline V gene has CDR1 KGHSH and CDR2 LQKENI. The V end was cut by 1 base, the J end by 10 bases, with 14 bases between. This CDR3 region has 14 residues. The CDR3 nucleotides read TGTGCCAGCTCACCACGGGAGAGTTCTATGGAGCAGTTCTTC. Protein product: CASSPRESSMEQFF.

The rearrangement joins TRBV7-8 to TRBJ2-1, with D possibly matching TRBD2 (6 bases). Trimming removed 9 bases at V and 5 bases at J, with 14 bases between. Germline values: CDR1 SGHVS, CDR2 FQNEAQ. This CDR3 has 13 residues. DNA for the CDR3: TGTGCCAGTGAGGGGAGGTATAACAATGAGCAGTTCTTC. As protein: CASEGRYNNEQFF.

CDR3 nucleotide sequence: TGTGCCAGCAGTGCCGGTAACGCCGGCTACACCTTC. Encoded protein: CASSAGNAGYTF. The chain employs TRBV25-1 and TRBJ1-2; D is unclear. The germline V gene has CDR1 MGHDK and CDR2 SYGVNS. This CDR3 region has 12 residues. V was shortened by 4 bases and J by 8 bases, with 11 bases between the two germline ends.

The chain combines TRBV28 with TRBJ1-4; TRBD1 agrees at 7 bases. From germline, CDR1 is MDHEN and CDR2 SYDVKM. The CDR3 length is 16 residues. Trimming cost V 4 bases and J 5 bases; bases outside gene matches: 10. CDR3 in amino acids: CASSSRQGKANEKLFF. In DNA form, the CDR3 reads TGTGCCAGCAGTTCCCGACAGGGAAAGGCAAATGAAAAACTGTTTTTT.

The chain recombines TRBV6-5 with TRBJ1-3; D call uncertain. The germline V and J ends were trimmed by 2 bases and 0 bases, with 11 bases remaining between them. Germline CDR1 and CDR2: MNHEY and SVGAGI. The CDR3 loop spans 16 amino acids. The CDR3 sequence: CASSYGPPSSGNTIYF. The CDR3 nucleotides read TGTGCCAGCAGTTACGGGCCGCCGAGCTCTGGAAACACCATATATTTT.

The genes are TRBV19 and TRBJ2-1, with 7 nucleotides matching TRBD2. The germline gives CDR1 LNHDA, CDR2 SQIVND (reference sequence). CDR3 length: 15 residues. The V gene end was trimmed by 6 bases and the J gene end by 5 bases; junction bases not matched to a gene: 10. This CDR3 reads CASSPDSGIHNEQFF. DNA of the CDR3: TGTGCCAGTAGCCCCGACAGCGGGATTCACAATGAGCAGTTCTTC. Combining the CDR3 with reference TRBV19 and TRBJ2-1 gives the whole variable domain DGGITQSPKYLFRKEGQNVTLSCEQNLNHDAMYWYRQDPGQGLRLIYYSQIVNDFQKGDIAEGYSVSREKKESFPLTVTSAQKNPTAFYLCASSPDSGIHNEQFFGPGTRLTVL.

The chain has TRBV15 and TRBJ1-1; 8 bases are shared with TRBD1. The CDR3 has 12 residues. J gave up 8 bases and V 4 bases, and 3 bases lay outside the gene matches. The germline CDR1 and CDR2 sequences are LNHNV and YYDKDF (reference sequence). CDR3 sequence reads: CATSKTGAEAFF. The CDR3 nucleotides are TGTGCCACCAGCAAGACAGGGGCGGAAGCTTTCTTT.

This rearrangement joins TRBV28 to TRBJ2-7; a weak D match, TRBD1 (6 bases). Trimming left V 7 bases short and J 2 bases short, with 9 bases between. CDR1 and CDR2 (germline): MDHEN, SYDVKM. This CDR3 is built from 12 residues. Here the CDR3 DNA reads TGTGCCAGCACCGGACAGCCCTACGAGCAGTACTTC. Residues: CASTGQPYEQYF.

V gene TRBV11-1 combines with J gene TRBJ2-2; D perhaps matches TRBD2 (6 bases). This CDR3 region has 16 residues. Germline V gene sequence: CDR1 SGHAT, CDR2 FQDESV (reference sequence). V was cut by 4 bases and J by 3 bases, with 15 bases left in between. CDR3 in DNA: TGTGCCAGCAGCTCCGGTTGGGGGGTCCACACCGGGGAGCTGTTTTTT. Translating gives CASSSGWGVHTGELFF.

CDR3 loop: CSVEGQGLDYGYTF. CDR3 sequence (DNA): TGCAGCGTGGAGGGACAGGGGCTTGACTATGGCTACACCTTC. The chain combines TRBV29-1 with TRBJ1-2, with TRBD1 identical over 10 bases. The length of the CDR3 is 14 residues. V was clipped by 6 bases and J by 3 bases; unmatched bases: 7. Germline assignment: CDR1 SQVTM and CDR2 ANQGSEA.

This clone occurred a few times. V is TRBV5-1 and J is TRBJ1-1; 7 nucleotides agree with TRBD1. Trimming cost V 1 base and J 0 bases; bases outside gene matches: 6. This CDR3 is built from 16 residues. Germline CDR1 is SGHRS and CDR2 is YFSETQ. The CDR3 coding sequence is TGCGCCAGCAGCTTGCCTAAGGGACAGTTGAACACTGAAGCTTTCTTT. Amino acids: CASSLPKGQLNTEAFF. Based on the CDR3 plus reference TRBV5-1 and TRBJ1-1, the full variable domain is KAGVTQTPRYLIKTRGQQVTLSCSPISGHRSVSWYQQTPGQGLQFLFEYFSETQRNKGNFPGRFSGRQFSNSRSEMNVSTLELGDSALYLCASSLPKGQLNTEAFFGQGTRLTVV.

This sequence joins TRBV27 and TRBJ2-7, with D possibly being TRBD1 (8 bases). V lost 6 bases and J 3 bases, leaving 15 bases between the germline ends. From germline, CDR1 is MNHEY and CDR2 SMNVEV (reference sequence). This CDR3 comprises 14 residues. In DNA form, the CDR3 reads TGTGCCAGCAGCTACAGGGGGAGGGGCTACGAGCAGTACTTC. Encoded protein: CASSYRGRGYEQYF.

The chain recombines TRBV27 with TRBJ1-6; 7 nucleotides agree with TRBD1. Trimming took 1 base from V and 7 from J; bases not matched to a gene: 16. The germline V gene has CDR1 MNHEY and CDR2 SMNVEV (reference sequence). The CDR3 has 19 residues. As DNA, the CDR3 is TGTGCCAGCAGTTTATATTATTATGGCGAGGGGGCCTTCAATTCACCCCTCCACTTT. As protein: CASSLYYYGEGAFNSPLHF.